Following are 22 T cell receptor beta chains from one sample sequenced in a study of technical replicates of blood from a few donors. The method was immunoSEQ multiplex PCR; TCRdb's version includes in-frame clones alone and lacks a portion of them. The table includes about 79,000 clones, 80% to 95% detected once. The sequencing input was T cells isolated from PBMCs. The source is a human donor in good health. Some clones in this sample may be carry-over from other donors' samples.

CDR3 region: CASSPVTRAGTDTYEQYF. CDR3 coding DNA: TGTGCCAGCAGCCCCGTCACGCGGGCAGGCACCGACACCTACGAGCAGTACTTC. The chain links TRBV7-9 to TRBJ2-7; perhaps TRBD2 as D (5 bases). Between the trimmed V and J ends, which lost 5 bases and 2 bases, there was a span of 25 bases. CDR3 length: 18 residues. Germline V gives CDR1 SEHNR, CDR2 FQNEAQ (reference sequence).

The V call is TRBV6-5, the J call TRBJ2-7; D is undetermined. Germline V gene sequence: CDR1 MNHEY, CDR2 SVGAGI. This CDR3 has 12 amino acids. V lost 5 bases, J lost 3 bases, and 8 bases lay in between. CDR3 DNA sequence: TGTGCCAGCAGTAAAAGCCGCTACGAGCAGTACTTC. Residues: CASSKSRYEQYF.

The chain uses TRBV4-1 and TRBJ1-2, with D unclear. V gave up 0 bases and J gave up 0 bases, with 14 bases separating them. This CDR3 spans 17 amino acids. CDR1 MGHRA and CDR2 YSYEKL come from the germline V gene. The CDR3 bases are TGCGCCAGCAGCCAAGAAGTTCGCGCCATAGCTAACTATGGCTACACCTTC. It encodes CASSQEVRAIANYGYTF.

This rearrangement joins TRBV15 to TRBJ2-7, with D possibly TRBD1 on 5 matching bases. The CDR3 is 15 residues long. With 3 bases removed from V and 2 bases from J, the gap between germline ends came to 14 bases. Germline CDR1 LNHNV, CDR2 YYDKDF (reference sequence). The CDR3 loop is CATSSLQGEPYEQYF. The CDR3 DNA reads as TGTGCCACCAGCAGCCTGCAAGGGGAACCCTACGAGCAGTACTTC.

The CDR3 protein is CASSFSPAAGASYNEQFF. Written as DNA, the CDR3 is TGTGCCAGCAGTTTTAGCCCGGCGGCGGGCGCCTCCTACAATGAGCAGTTCTTC. The chain links TRBV28 to TRBJ2-1, with D tentatively TRBD2 (5 bases). V lost 3 bases and J 0 bases, leaving 18 bases between the germline ends. CDR1 is MDHEN and CDR2 is SYDVKM in the germline V gene. The CDR3 runs 18 residues.

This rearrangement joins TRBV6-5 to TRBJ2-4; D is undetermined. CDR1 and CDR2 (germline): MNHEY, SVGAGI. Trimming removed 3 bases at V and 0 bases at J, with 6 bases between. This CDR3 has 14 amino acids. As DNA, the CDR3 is TGTGCCAGCAGTTATAGCCAAGCCAAAAACATTCAGTACTTC. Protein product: CASSYSQAKNIQYF.

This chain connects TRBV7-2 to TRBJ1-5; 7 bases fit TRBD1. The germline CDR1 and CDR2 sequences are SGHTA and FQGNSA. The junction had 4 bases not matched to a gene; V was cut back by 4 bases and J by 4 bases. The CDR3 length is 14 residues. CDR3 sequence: CASSSGTANQPQHF. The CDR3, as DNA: TGTGCCAGCAGCTCCGGGACAGCAAATCAGCCCCAGCATTTT.

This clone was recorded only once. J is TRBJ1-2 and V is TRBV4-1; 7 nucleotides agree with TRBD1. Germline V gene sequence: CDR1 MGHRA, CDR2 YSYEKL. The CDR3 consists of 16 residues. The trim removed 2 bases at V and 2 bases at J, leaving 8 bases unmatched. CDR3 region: CASSQPRQGVNYGYTF. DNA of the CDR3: TGCGCCAGCAGCCAACCCAGACAGGGAGTAAACTATGGCTACACCTTC.

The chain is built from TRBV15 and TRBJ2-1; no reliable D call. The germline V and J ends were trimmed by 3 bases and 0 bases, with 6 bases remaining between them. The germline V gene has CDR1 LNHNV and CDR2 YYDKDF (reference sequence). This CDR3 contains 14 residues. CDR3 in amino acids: CATSSGYSYNEQFF. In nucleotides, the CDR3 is TGTGCCACCAGCAGCGGGTACTCCTACAATGAGCAGTTCTTC.

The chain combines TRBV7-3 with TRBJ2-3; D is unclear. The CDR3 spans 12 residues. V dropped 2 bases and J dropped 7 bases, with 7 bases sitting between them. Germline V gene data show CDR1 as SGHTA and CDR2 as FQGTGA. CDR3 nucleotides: TGTGCCAGCAGCTTAGGGCCAAATACGCAGTATTTT. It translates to CASSLGPNTQYF.

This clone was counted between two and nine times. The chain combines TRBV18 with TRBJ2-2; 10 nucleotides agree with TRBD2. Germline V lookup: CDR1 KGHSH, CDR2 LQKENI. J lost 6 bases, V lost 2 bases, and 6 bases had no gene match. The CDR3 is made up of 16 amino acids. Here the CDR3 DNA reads TGTGCCAGCTCACCATACGCTAGCGGGAGAGCCGGGGAGCTGTTTTTT. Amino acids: CASSPYASGRAGELFF.

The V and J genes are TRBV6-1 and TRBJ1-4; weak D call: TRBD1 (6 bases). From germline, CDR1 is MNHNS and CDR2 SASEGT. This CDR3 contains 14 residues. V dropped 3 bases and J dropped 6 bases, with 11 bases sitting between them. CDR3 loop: CASSDRHRDEKLFF. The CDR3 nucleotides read TGTGCCAGCAGTGACCGCCACAGGGATGAAAAACTGTTTTTT.

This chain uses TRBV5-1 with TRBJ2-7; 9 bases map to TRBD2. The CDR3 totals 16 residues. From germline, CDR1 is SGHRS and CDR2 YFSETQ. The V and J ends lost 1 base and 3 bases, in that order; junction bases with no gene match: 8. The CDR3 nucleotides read TGCGCCAGCAGCTTGTCACTAGCGGGCGTAGTCTACGAGCAGTACTTC. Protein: CASSLSLAGVVYEQYF.

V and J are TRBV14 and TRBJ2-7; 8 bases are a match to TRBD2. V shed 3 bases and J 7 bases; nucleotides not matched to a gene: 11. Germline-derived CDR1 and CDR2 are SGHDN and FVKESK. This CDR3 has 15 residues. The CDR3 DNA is TGTGCCAGCAGCCATGTGGGACTAGAACTTGTTGAGCAGTACTTC. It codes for CASSHVGLELVEQYF.

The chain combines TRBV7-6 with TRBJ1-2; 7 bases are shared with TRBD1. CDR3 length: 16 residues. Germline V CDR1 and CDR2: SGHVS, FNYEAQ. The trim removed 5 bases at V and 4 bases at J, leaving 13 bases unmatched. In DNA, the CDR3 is TGTGCCAGCAGCCCTCAAACAGGGGTGGTGAGCTATGGCTACACCTTC. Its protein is CASSPQTGVVSYGYTF.

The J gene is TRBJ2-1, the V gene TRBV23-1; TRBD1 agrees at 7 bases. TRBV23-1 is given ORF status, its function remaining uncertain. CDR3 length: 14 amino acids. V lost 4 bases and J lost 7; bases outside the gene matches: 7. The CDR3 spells CASSPYPRGNEQFF. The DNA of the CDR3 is TGCGCCAGCAGTCCATATCCCAGGGGGAATGAGCAGTTCTTC.

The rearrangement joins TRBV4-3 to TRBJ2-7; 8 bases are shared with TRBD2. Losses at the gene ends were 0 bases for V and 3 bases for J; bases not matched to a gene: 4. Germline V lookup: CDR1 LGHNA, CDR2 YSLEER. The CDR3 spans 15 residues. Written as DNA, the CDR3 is TGCGCCAGCAGCCAAGAAACTAGCGGAGTCTACGAGCAGTACTTC. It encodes CASSQETSGVYEQYF.

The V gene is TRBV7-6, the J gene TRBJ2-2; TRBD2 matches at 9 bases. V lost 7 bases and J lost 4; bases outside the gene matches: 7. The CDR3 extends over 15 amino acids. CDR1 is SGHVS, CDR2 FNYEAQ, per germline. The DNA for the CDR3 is TGTGCCAGCACCGTAGCTAGCGGGATCACCGGGGAGCTGTTTTTT. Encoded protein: CASTVASGITGELFF.

The DNA for the CDR3 is TGTGCCAGCCCACGGGGAAGGCATTTGAACACTGAAGCTTTCTTT. Encoded protein: CASPRGRHLNTEAFF. V is TRBV5-8 and J is TRBJ1-1; D ambiguous. The CDR3 runs 15 residues. Trimming removed 7 bases from V and 0 bases from J, with 16 bases in between. Germline V lookup: CDR1 SGHTS, CDR2 YDEGEE.

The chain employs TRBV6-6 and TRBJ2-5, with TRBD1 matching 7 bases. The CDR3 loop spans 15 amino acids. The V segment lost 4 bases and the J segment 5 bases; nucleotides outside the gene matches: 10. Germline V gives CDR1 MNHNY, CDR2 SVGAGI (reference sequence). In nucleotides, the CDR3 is TGTGCCAGCAGTTTTCCCCTACAGGGGATCGAGACCCAGTACTTC. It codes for CASSFPLQGIETQYF.

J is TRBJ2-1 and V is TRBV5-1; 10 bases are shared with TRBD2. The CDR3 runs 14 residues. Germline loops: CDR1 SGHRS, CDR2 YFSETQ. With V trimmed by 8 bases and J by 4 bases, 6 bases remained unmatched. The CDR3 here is CASSSGSSYNEQFF. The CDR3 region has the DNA TGCGCCAGTTCTAGCGGGAGTTCTTACAATGAGCAGTTCTTC.

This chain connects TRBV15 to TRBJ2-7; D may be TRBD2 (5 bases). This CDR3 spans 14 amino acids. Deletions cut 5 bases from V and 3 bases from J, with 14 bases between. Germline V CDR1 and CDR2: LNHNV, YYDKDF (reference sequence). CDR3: CATSRDYEFYEQYF. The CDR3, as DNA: TGTGCCACCAGCCGTGACTACGAATTCTACGAGCAGTACTTC.